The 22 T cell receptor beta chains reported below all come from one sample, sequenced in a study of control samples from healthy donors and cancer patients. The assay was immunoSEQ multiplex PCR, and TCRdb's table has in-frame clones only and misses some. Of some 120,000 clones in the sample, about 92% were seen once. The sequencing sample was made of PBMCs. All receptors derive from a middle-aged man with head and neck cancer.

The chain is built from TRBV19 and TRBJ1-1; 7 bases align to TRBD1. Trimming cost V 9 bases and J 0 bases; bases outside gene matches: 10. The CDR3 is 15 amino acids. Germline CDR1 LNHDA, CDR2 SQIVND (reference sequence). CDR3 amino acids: CASSSRQGLNTEAFF. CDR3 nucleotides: TGTGCCAGCAGCTCTCGACAGGGACTGAACACTGAAGCTTTCTTT.

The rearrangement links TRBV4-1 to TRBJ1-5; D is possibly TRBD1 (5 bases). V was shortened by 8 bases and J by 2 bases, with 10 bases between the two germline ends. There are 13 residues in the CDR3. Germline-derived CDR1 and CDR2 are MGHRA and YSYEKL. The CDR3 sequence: CASRGSGNQPQHF. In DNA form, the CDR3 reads TGCGCCAGCCGGGGGTCAGGCAATCAGCCCCAGCATTTT.

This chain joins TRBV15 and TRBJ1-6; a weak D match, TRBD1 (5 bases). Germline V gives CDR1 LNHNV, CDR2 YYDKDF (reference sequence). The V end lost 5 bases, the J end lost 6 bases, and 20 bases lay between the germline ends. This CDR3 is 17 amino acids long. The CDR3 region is CATSAHRGAQINSPLHF. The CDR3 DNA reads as TGTGCCACCAGCGCCCACCGCGGGGCGCAGATTAATTCACCCCTCCACTTT.

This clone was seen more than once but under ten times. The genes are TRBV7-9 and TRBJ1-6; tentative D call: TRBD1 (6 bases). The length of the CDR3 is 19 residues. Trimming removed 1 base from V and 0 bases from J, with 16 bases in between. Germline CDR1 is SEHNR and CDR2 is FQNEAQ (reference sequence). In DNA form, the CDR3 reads TGTGCCAGCAGCTTAGGGGTCAGGGGAGTAAGCTCCTATAATTCACCCCTCCACTTT. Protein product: CASSLGVRGVSSYNSPLHF.

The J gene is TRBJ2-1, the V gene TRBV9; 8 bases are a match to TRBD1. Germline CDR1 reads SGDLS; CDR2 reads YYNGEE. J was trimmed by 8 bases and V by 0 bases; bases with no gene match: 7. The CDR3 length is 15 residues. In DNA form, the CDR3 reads TGTGCCAGCAGCGTAGAGGGCAGGGGGCTTGATGAGCAGTTCTTC. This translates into CASSVEGRGLDEQFF.

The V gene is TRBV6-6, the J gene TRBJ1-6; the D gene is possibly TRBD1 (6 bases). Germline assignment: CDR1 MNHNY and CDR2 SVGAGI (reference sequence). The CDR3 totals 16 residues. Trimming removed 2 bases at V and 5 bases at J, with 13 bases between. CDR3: CASSYVPGQNNSPLHF. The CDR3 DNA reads TGTGCCAGCAGTTACGTGCCGGGACAAAATAATTCACCCCTCCACTTT.

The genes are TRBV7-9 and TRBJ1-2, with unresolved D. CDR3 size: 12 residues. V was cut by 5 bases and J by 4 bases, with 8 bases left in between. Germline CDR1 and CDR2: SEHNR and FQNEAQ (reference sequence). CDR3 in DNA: TGTGCCAGCAGCCCGGAGGGCTATGGCTACACCTTC. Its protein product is CASSPEGYGYTF.

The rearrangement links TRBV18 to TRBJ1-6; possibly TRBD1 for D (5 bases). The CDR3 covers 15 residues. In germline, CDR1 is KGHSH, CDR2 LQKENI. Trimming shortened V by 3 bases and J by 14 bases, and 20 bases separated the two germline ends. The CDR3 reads CASSPDLSVGDALHF. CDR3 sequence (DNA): TGTGCCAGCTCACCTGATTTATCCGTGGGGGACGCCCTCCACTTT.

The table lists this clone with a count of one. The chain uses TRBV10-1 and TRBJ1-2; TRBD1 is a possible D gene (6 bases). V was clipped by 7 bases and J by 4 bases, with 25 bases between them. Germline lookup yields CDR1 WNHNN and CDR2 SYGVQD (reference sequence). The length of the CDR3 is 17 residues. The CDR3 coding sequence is TGCGCCAGCATATTTTCAGGGGAGTCAATCCCTTTCTATGGCTACACCTTC. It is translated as CASIFSGESIPFYGYTF.

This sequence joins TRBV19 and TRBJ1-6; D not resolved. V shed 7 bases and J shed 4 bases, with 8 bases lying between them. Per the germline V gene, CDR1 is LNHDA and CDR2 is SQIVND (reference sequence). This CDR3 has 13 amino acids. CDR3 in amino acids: CASTNEYNSPLHF. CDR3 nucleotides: TGTGCCAGTACCAATGAGTATAATTCACCCCTCCACTTT. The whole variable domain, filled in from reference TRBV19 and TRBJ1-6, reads DGGITQSPKYLFRKEGQNVTLSCEQNLNHDAMYWYRQDPGQGLRLIYYSQIVNDFQKGDIAEGYSVSREKKESFPLTVTSAQKNPTAFYLCASTNEYNSPLHFGNGTRLTVT.

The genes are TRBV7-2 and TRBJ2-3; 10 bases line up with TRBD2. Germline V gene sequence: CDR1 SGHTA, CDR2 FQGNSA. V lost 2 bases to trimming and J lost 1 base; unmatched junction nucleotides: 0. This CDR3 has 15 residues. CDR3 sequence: CASSLLAGGTDTQYF. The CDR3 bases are TGTGCCAGCAGCTTACTAGCGGGGGGCACAGATACGCAGTATTTT.

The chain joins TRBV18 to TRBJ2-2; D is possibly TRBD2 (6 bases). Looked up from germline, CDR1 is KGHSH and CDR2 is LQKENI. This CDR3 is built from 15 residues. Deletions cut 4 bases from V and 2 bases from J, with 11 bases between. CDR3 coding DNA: TGTGCCAGCTCACTTCTGGAGGGAAACACCGGGGAGCTGTTTTTT. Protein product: CASSLLEGNTGELFF.

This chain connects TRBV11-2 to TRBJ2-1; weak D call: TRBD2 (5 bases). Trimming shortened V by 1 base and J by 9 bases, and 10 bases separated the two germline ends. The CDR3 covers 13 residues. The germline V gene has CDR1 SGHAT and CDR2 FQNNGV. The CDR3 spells CASSLVPRGEQFF. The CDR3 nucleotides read TGTGCCAGCAGCTTAGTCCCACGGGGTGAGCAGTTCTTC.

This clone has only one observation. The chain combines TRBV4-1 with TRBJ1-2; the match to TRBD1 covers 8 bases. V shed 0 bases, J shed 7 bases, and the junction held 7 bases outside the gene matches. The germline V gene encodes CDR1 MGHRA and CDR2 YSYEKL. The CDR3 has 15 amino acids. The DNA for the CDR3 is TGCGCCAGCAGCCAAGAGGACAGGGTGTCTAGTGGCTACACCTTC. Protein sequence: CASSQEDRVSSGYTF.

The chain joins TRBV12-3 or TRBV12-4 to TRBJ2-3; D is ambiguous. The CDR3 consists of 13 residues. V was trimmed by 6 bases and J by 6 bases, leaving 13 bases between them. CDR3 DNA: TGTGCCAGCAGGAAATCTACTCTGGATACGCAGTATTTT. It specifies CASRKSTLDTQYF.

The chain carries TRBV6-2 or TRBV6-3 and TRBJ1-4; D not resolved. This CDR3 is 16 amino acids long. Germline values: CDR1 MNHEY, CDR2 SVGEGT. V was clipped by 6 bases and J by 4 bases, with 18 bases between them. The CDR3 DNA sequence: TGTGCCAGCAGCCCTTACGAGGTGGGAAATAATGAAAAACTGTTTTTT. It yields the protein CASSPYEVGNNEKLFF.

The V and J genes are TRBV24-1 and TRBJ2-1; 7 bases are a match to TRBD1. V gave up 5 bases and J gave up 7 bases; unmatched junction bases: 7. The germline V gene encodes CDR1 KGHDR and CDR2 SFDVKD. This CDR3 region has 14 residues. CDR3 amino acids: CATSGTGDGNEQFF. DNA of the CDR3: TGTGCCACCAGTGGTACAGGGGATGGAAATGAGCAGTTCTTC.

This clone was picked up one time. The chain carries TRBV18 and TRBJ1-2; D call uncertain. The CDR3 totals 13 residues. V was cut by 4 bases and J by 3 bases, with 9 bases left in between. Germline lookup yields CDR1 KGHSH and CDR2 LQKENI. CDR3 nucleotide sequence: TGTGCCAGCTCACTTCGGGTTGACTATGGCTACACCTTC. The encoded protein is CASSLRVDYGYTF. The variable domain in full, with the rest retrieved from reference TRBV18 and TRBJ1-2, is NAGVMQNPRHLVRRRGQEARLRCSPMKGHSHVYWYRQLPEEGLKFMVYLQKENIIDESGMPKERFSAEFPKEGPSILRIQQVVRGDSAAYFCASSLRVDYGYTFGSGTRLTVV.

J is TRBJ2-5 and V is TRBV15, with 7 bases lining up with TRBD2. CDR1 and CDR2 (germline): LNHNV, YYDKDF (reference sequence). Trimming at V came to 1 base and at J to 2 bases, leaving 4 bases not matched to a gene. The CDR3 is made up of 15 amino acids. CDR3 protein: CATSRAWGGQETQYF. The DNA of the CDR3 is TGTGCCACCAGCAGAGCTTGGGGAGGGCAAGAGACCCAGTACTTC.

CDR3 in DNA: TGTGCCAGCATCGGGACAGGGAACACCTACGAGCAGTACTTC. Its protein is CASIGTGNTYEQYF. V is TRBV28 and J is TRBJ2-7, with 9 positions matching TRBD1. V was pared by 7 bases and J by 2 bases, with 6 bases of the junction left unmatched. CDR3 length: 14 amino acids. Germline V gene data show CDR1 as MDHEN and CDR2 as SYDVKM.

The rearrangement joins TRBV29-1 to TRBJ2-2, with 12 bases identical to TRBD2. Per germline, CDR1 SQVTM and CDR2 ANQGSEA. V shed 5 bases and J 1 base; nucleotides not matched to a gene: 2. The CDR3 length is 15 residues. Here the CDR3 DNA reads TGCAGCGTTTGGGGACTAGCGGGGAACACCGGGGAGCTGTTTTTT. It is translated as CSVWGLAGNTGELFF.

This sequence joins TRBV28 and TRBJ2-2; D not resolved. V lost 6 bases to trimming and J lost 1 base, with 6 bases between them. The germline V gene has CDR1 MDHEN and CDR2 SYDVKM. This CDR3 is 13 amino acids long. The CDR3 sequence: CASRRRNTGELFF. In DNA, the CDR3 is TGTGCCAGCAGACGACGGAACACCGGGGAGCTGTTTTTT.